These 23 T cell receptor beta chains share one sample of origin, sequenced in a study of blood T cell repertoires in COVID-19 (dated by TCRdb to about 2020). Preparation of the library involved the immunoSEQ multiplex PCR assay. TCRdb holds this immuneACCESS table with in-frame rearrangements only. Some clones are missing; in checked studies, unresolved V genes explain under half, and the rest has no known cause. Across this sample there are 170,000 or so clones, with roughly nine tenths seen only once. The ten most abundant clones make up 0.45% to 0.65% of the sample. Source material: peripheral blood. These receptors all come from a man aged 50 or older with acute or convalescent COVID-19.

The V and J genes are TRBV24-1 and TRBJ1-2, with 7 bases lining up with TRBD1. Germline trimming cut 4 bases from V and 4 bases from J; bases unmatched to any gene: 2. The CDR3 is made up of 13 amino acids. Per germline, CDR1 KGHDR and CDR2 SFDVKD. The CDR3 is CATSDRQGYGYTF. CDR3 DNA: TGTGCCACCAGTGACCGACAGGGCTATGGCTACACCTTC.

J is TRBJ2-7 and V is TRBV27, with a tentative D call TRBD2 (6 bases). V lost 3 bases and J 3 bases, leaving 9 bases between the germline ends. Germline V CDR1 and CDR2: MNHEY, SMNVEV (reference sequence). The CDR3 consists of 13 residues. The CDR3 reads CASSFGSFYEQYF. CDR3 coding DNA: TGTGCCAGCAGTTTCGGGAGTTTCTACGAGCAGTACTTC.

The V and J genes are TRBV6-2 or TRBV6-3 and TRBJ2-7; tentative D call: TRBD1 (5 bases). The V end lost 5 bases, the J end lost 6 bases, and 11 bases lay between the germline ends. The CDR3 sequence is 12 residues long. Germline assignment: CDR1 MNHEY and CDR2 SVGEGT. In DNA, the CDR3 is TGTGCCAGCAGTCGGACATCATTCGAGCAGTACGTC. It yields the protein CASSRTSFEQYV.

The J gene is TRBJ1-4, the V gene TRBV9, with D uncertain. The CDR3 sequence is 15 residues long. Germline V CDR1 and CDR2: SGDLS, YYNGEE. Trimming took 0 bases from V and 6 from J, leaving 12 bases between them. The CDR3 loop reads CASSVAGRQDEKLFF. The CDR3 region has the DNA TGTGCCAGCAGCGTAGCTGGTAGGCAGGATGAAAAACTGTTTTTT. The full variable domain, completed using reference TRBV9 and TRBJ1-4, is DSGVTQTPKHLITATGQRVTLRCSPRSGDLSVYWYQQSLDQGLQFLIQYYNGEERAKGNILERFSAQQFPDLHSELNLSSLELGDSALYFCASSVAGRQDEKLFFGSGTQLSVL.

The chain combines TRBV7-2 with TRBJ1-2, with a weak D call TRBD1 (5 bases). This CDR3 has 12 residues. V was clipped by 5 bases and J by 6 bases, with 10 bases between them. CDR1 is SGHTA, CDR2 FQGNSA, per germline. The CDR3 DNA is TGTGCCAGCAGCCGACAGACGAATGGCTACACCTTC. It specifies CASSRQTNGYTF.

V is TRBV6-1 and J is TRBJ1-5; D remains unclear. The V and J ends lost 2 bases and 3 bases respectively, with 8 bases between them. The length of the CDR3 is 14 residues. Germline V gene sequence: CDR1 MNHNS, CDR2 SASEGT. The DNA for the CDR3 is TGTGCCAGCAGTGAATACGGTAACAATCAGCCCCAGCATTTT. This sequence encodes CASSEYGNNQPQHF.

The chain combines TRBV5-4 with TRBJ2-2, with D perhaps TRBD2 (6 bases). This CDR3 comprises 15 residues. The germline gives CDR1 SGHNT, CDR2 YYREEE (reference sequence). Trimming pared 5 bases from V and 0 bases from J, leaving 11 bases between. The CDR3 reads CASRPGGSNTGELFF. In nucleotides, the CDR3 is TGTGCCAGCAGACCCGGAGGGTCGAACACCGGGGAGCTGTTTTTT.

The chain is built from TRBV6-1 and TRBJ1-5; D is uncertain. The CDR3 has 15 amino acids. V was clipped by 0 bases and J by 3 bases, with 9 bases between them. CDR1 and CDR2 (germline): MNHNS, SASEGT. CDR3 residues: CASSEARVYNQPQHF. The CDR3 nucleotides read TGTGCCAGCAGTGAAGCGAGGGTTTACAATCAGCCCCAGCATTTT.

The chain is built from TRBV28 and TRBJ1-1; 7 bases map to TRBD1. V shed 1 base and J 1 base; nucleotides not matched to a gene: 9. CDR1 is MDHEN and CDR2 is SYDVKM in the germline V gene. The CDR3 runs 17 residues. This CDR3 reads CASSLFPPGQKNTEAFF. For the CDR3, the DNA is TGTGCCAGCAGTTTATTCCCCCCGGGACAGAAGAACACTGAAGCTTTCTTT. The entire variable domain, with the rest obtained from reference TRBV28 and TRBJ1-1, is as follows: DVKVTQSSRYLVKRTGEKVFLECVQDMDHENMFWYRQDPGLGLRLIYFSYDVKMKEKGDIPEGYSVSREKKERFSLILESASTNQTSMYLCASSLFPPGQKNTEAFFGQGTRLTVV.

This sequence joins TRBV19 and TRBJ1-5; 7 bases map to TRBD1. V shed 9 bases, J shed 0 bases, and the junction held 11 bases outside the gene matches. Germline V CDR1 and CDR2: LNHDA, SQIVND (reference sequence). The CDR3 spans 16 residues. CDR3 sequence: CASSDRDVTSNQPQHF. The CDR3 region has the DNA TGTGCCAGCTCCGACAGGGATGTTACTAGCAATCAGCCCCAGCATTTT.

This chain uses TRBV28 with TRBJ1-2; TRBD1 might be the D (5 bases). Trimming removed 4 bases from V and 5 bases from J, with 11 bases in between. This CDR3 region has 13 residues. Per the germline V gene, CDR1 is MDHEN and CDR2 is SYDVKM. CDR3 coding DNA: TGTGCCAGCAGTTCGGGGGGTTTATATGGCTACACCTTC. Amino acid sequence: CASSSGGLYGYTF.

The rearrangement links TRBV11-2 to TRBJ1-6; 7 nucleotides line up with TRBD1. The CDR3 is made up of 14 amino acids. Trimming removed 5 bases from V and 7 bases from J; junction bases left unmatched: 5. Germline CDR1 SGHAT, CDR2 FQNNGV. CDR3 bases: TGTGCCAGCAGCGCTACACAGGGGAATTCACCCCTCCACTTT. As protein: CASSATQGNSPLHF.

The rearrangement uses TRBV5-1 and TRBJ2-1; 7 bases align to TRBD2. The V and J ends lost 2 bases and 2 bases, in that order; junction bases with no gene match: 1. Germline values: CDR1 SGHRS, CDR2 YFSETQ. The CDR3 covers 14 residues. The CDR3 protein is CASSFGGTYNEQFF. The CDR3 bases are TGCGCCAGCAGCTTCGGGGGGACCTACAATGAGCAGTTCTTC.

The genes are TRBV5-6 and TRBJ2-1; D perhaps matches TRBD1 (6 bases). This CDR3 has 15 residues. Germline loops: CDR1 SGHDT, CDR2 YYEEEE. Trimming removed 0 bases from V and 5 bases from J, with 12 bases in between. The CDR3 is CASSLVQGRNNEQFF. CDR3 sequence (DNA): TGTGCCAGCAGCTTGGTTCAGGGGCGTAACAATGAGCAGTTCTTC.

This clone was seen a handful of times. The rearrangement joins TRBV13 to TRBJ2-7; the D gene is possibly TRBD2 (5 bases). Germline values: CDR1 PRHDT, CDR2 FYEKMQ (reference sequence). The CDR3 is 17 amino acids. Trimming took off 0 bases at V and 0 bases at J, with 15 bases between the two ends. CDR3 coding DNA: TGTGCCAGCAGCTTAGGGGTGGCGGGCCACAGCTCCTACGAGCAGTACTTC. Its translation is CASSLGVAGHSSYEQYF.

This clone appeared once. This sequence joins TRBV7-8 and TRBJ1-5, with D possibly being TRBD1 (5 bases). Trimming removed 3 bases at V and 6 bases at J, with 12 bases between. CDR3 length: 14 amino acids. CDR1 is SGHVS and CDR2 is FQNEAQ in the germline V gene. This chain's CDR3 is CASSFMGQGQPQHF. CDR3 DNA sequence: TGTGCCAGCAGCTTCATGGGGCAGGGTCAGCCCCAGCATTTT.

The table lists this clone with a count of one. This chain uses TRBV18 with TRBJ2-7; no definite D call. V was pared by 3 bases and J by 6 bases, with 12 bases between. This CDR3 is 13 amino acids long. In germline, CDR1 is KGHSH, CDR2 LQKENI. CDR3 region: CASSPLLSGEQYV. CDR3 in DNA: TGTGCCAGCTCACCGTTACTATCCGGCGAGCAGTACGTC.

This chain links TRBV30 with TRBJ2-3; 9 bases agree with TRBD1. The trim removed 3 bases at V and 4 bases at J, leaving 2 bases unmatched. This CDR3 is built from 13 residues. Germline assignment: CDR1 GTSNPN and CDR2 SVGIG (reference sequence). The CDR3 nucleotides are TGTGCCTGGAGGACAGGGGGGGCAGATACGCAGTATTTT. Amino acid sequence: CAWRTGGADTQYF.

The chain employs TRBV4-3 and TRBJ2-5; TRBD1 matches 9 bases. CDR1 and CDR2 from the germline V gene are LGHNA and YSLEER. Trimming removed 3 bases from V and 4 bases from J; junction bases left unmatched: 6. The CDR3 consists of 15 residues. As DNA, the CDR3 is TGCGCCAGCAGCCAGCAACAGGGGGCCGGAGAGACCCAGTACTTC. This encodes CASSQQQGAGETQYF.

The chain links TRBV2 to TRBJ2-2; D is undetermined. Trimming stripped 4 bases from V and 5 bases from J, with 11 bases between. The CDR3 runs 14 residues. Germline V gene data show CDR1 as SNHLY and CDR2 as FYNNEI. DNA for the CDR3: TGTGCCAGCAGTGTAACGTCTAAGACCGGGGAGCTGTTTTTT. It specifies CASSVTSKTGELFF. Full variable domain (remainder filled in from reference TRBV2 and TRBJ2-2): EPEVTQTPSHQVTQMGQEVILRCVPISNHLYFYWYRQILGQKVEFLVSFYNNEISEKSEIFDDQFSVERPDGSNFTLKIRSTKLEDSAMYFCASSVTSKTGELFFGEGSRLTVL.

The V and J genes are TRBV2 and TRBJ2-1, with 9 bases that match TRBD2. CDR1 SNHLY and CDR2 FYNNEI come from the germline V gene. The CDR3 has 15 amino acids. Losses at the gene ends were 4 bases for V and 9 bases for J; bases not matched to a gene: 10. The CDR3 DNA reads as TGTGCCAGCAGTGGGCTAGGCGGGAGGGCAGGTGAGCAGTTCTTC. This translates into CASSGLGGRAGEQFF.

The V gene is TRBV6-6, the J gene TRBJ2-1; the match to TRBD2 covers 7 bases. V gave up 5 bases and J gave up 2 bases; unmatched junction bases: 3. The CDR3 has 14 residues. Germline V CDR1 and CDR2: MNHNY, SVGAGI (reference sequence). CDR3 region: CASSPRGAYNEQFF. As DNA, the CDR3 is TGTGCCAGCAGTCCACGGGGGGCCTACAATGAGCAGTTCTTC.

This chain links TRBV18 with TRBJ1-2; D is perhaps TRBD1 (6 bases). CDR1 is KGHSH, CDR2 LQKENI, per germline. Trimming left V 3 bases short and J 6 bases short, with 11 bases between. This CDR3 has 13 amino acids. In nucleotides, the CDR3 is TGTGCCAGCTCACCCCGGACAGTCGATGGCTACACCTTC. Translating gives CASSPRTVDGYTF.